Listed below are T cell receptor beta chains from one sample, sequenced in a study of T cells in Graves' hyperthyroidism and ophthalmopathy. TCRdb ran MiXCR on the multiplex PCR reads and lists one entry per CDR3 protein. This sample carries under 400,000 distinct CDR3 sequences, roughly a fifth of them seen once, and the ten largest clones take over 45%. Sequenced sample: blood. Every receptor here comes from a woman aged 45-65 years with Graves' hyperthyroidism. Both conserved end residues are part of each CDR3. The order of the fields is D gene, CDR3 length, V gene, CDR3 protein. The D gene is left open where the match is weak.

NA | 14 | TRBV28 | CASNRLGQTYEQYF
NA | 16 | TRBV5-5 | CASSSSGTGIGNTIYF
NA | 19 | TRBV6-1 | CASSERASGRGLITGELFF
NA | 15 | TRBV7-8 | CASSLGQQGAETQYF
TRBD1 | 15 | TRBV2 | CASSTGTGYLQPQHF
NA | 13 | TRBV28 | CASSTPSSDTQYF
TRBD2 | 14 | TRBV28 | CASSHREGQETQYF
NA | 16 | TRBV5-1 | CASSLALDSRSTEAFF
NA | 16 | TRBV5-1 | CASSLHAGESNEKLFF
NA | 14 | TRBV2 | CASSELGAGNTIYF
TRBD2 | 15 | TRBV2 | CASKIAGGTGNEQFF
NA | 15 | TRBV16 | CASSQSPGLNTEAFF
NA | 18 | TRBV18 | CASSPLQLGVSMNTEAFF
NA | 14 | TRBV2 | CASRKDRSYNEQFF
NA | 14 | TRBV5-1 | CASSLGLMNTEAFF
NA | 13 | TRBV28 | CASSPAETYEQYF
NA | 14 | TRBV4-2 | CASSQDHMNTEAFF
NA | 16 | TRBV14 | CASSPTRDRNKNIQYF
NA | 12 | TRBV28 | CASSLPVKEQYF
NA | 14 | TRBV11-3 | CASSASLSLYEQYF
NA | 13 | TRBV28 | CASEARSSYEQYF
NA | 13 | TRBV20-1 | CSARDSSNYGYTF
TRBD1 | 14 | TRBV12-3/TRBV12-4 | CASSLQGAKDTQYF
TRBD1 | 16 | TRBV10-1 | CASSESGTAGANVLTF
NA | 15 | TRBV6-1 | CASSAQPKTNEKLFF
NA | 16 | TRBV6-1 | CASSERVGRGRNGYTF
NA | 15 | TRBV6-1 | CASNKGPGVAYGYTF